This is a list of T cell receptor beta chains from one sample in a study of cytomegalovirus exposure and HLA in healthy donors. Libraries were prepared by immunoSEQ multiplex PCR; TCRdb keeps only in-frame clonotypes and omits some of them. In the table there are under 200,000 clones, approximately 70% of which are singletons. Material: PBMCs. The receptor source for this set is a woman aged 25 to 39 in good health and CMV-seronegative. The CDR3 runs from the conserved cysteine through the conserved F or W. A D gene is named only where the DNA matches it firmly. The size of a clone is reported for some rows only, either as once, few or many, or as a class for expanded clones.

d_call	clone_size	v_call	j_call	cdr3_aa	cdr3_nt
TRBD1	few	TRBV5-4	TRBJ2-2	CASSLKTGYTGELFF	TGTGCCAGCAGCCTCAAGACAGGGTACACCGGGGAGCTGTTTTTT
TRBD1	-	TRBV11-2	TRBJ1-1	CASSLTGQRNTEAFF	TGTGCCAGCAGCTTGACAGGGCAGAGGAACACTGAAGCTTTCTTT
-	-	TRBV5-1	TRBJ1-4	CASSRDTGEKLFF	TGCGCCAGCAGCAGGGACACCGGAGAAAAACTGTTTTTT
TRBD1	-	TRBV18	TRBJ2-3	CASSPQGAPDTQYF	TGTGCCAGCTCACCACAGGGGGCTCCAGATACGCAGTATTTT
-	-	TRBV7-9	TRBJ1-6	CASRSQPGGVGSPLHF	TGTGCCAGCAGATCTCAACCGGGGGGTGTGGGGTCACCCCTCCACTTT
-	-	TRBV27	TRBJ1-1	CASSLGLNTEAFF	TGTGCCAGCAGTTTGGGCTTGAACACTGAAGCTTTCTTT
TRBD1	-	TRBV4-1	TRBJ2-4	CASTRFWDSEKNIQYF	TGCGCCAGCACCCGATTTTGGGACAGCGAGAAAAACATTCAGTACTTC
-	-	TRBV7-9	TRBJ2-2	CASSPGTVLDTGELFF	TGTGCCAGCAGCCCCGGGACTGTCTTGGACACCGGGGAGCTGTTTTTT
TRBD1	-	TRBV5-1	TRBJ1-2	CASSLTAGGGYGYTF	TGCGCCAGCAGCTTGACCGCAGGGGGCGGCTATGGCTACACCTTC
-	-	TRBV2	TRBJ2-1	CASRTGGVSEQFF	TGTGCCAGCAGGACCGGCGGGGTGAGTGAGCAGTTCTTC
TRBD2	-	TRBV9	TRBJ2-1	CASSVVVGGPVGEQFF	TGTGCCAGCAGCGTAGTCGTGGGAGGGCCAGTCGGTGAGCAGTTCTTC
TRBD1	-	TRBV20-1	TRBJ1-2	CSVRTGDGYTF	TGCAGTGTACGGACAGGGGATGGCTACACCTTC
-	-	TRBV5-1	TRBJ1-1	CASQEQGLNTEAFF	TGCGCCAGCCAAGAACAGGGTTTGAACACTGAAGCTTTCTTT
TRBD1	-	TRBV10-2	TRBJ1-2	CASSVGQGMSYGYTF	TGCGCCAGCAGTGTGGGACAGGGGATGTCCTATGGCTACACCTTC
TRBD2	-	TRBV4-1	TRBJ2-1	CASNRGGSGGAWNEQFF	TGCGCCAGCAACCGAGGTGGTAGCGGGGGGGCTTGGAATGAGCAGTTCTTC
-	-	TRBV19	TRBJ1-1	CASSPGGLFTEAFF	TGTGCCAGTAGTCCCGGAGGCTTGTTCACTGAAGCTTTCTTT
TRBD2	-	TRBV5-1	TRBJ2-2	CASSLGLAGVLTGELFF	TGCGCCAGCAGCTTGGGACTAGCGGGAGTATTGACCGGGGAGCTGTTTTTT
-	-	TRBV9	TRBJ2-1	CASSVGGGLSSYNEQFF	TGTGCCAGCAGCGTAGGTGGGGGACTCAGCTCCTACAATGAGCAGTTCTTC
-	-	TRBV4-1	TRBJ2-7	CASSPAPLDTNYEQYF	TGCGCCAGCAGCCCTGCCCCCCTGGACACAAACTACGAGCAGTACTTC
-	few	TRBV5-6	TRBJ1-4	CASSLASSKLFF	TGTGCCAGCAGCTTGGCCTCGAGTAAACTGTTTTTT
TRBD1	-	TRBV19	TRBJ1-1	CASSMGTGWTEAFF	TGTGCCAGTAGTATGGGGACAGGGTGGACTGAAGCTTTCTTT
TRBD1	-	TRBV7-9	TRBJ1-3	CASTGTVSGNTIYF	TGTGCCAGCACAGGGACAGTCTCTGGAAACACCATATATTTT
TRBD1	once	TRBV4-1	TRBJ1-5	CASSHRQGSSNQPQHF	TGCGCCAGCAGCCACCGACAGGGTAGTAGCAATCAGCCCCAGCATTTT
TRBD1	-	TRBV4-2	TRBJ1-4	CASSPISPGQGNEKLFF	TGTGCCAGCAGCCCTATTTCACCGGGACAGGGAAATGAAAAACTGTTTTTT
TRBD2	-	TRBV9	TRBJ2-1	CASSVSGNSFYEQFF	TGTGCCAGCAGCGTGAGCGGGAACTCATTCTATGAGCAGTTCTTC
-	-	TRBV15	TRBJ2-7	CATSRNRIAPYEQYF	TGTGCCACCAGCAGAAACAGGATCGCCCCTTACGAGCAGTACTTC
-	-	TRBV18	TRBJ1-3	CASSPAPESSGNTIYF	TGTGCCAGCTCACCAGCCCCGGAGAGCTCTGGAAACACCATATATTTT
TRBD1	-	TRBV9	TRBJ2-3	CASSTLGQGVTDTQYF	TGTGCCAGCAGCACCCTGGGACAGGGAGTCACAGATACGCAGTATTTT
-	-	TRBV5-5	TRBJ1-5	CASSLFRGGNQPQHF	TGTGCCAGCAGCTTGTTTAGGGGTGGCAATCAGCCCCAGCATTTT
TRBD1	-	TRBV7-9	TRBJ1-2	CASSGARDRGHGYTF	TGTGCCAGCAGCGGGGCTCGGGACAGGGGGCATGGCTACACCTTC
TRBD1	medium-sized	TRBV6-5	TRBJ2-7	CASSPWDRGREQYF	TGTGCCAGCAGCCCCTGGGACAGGGGAAGGGAGCAGTACTTC
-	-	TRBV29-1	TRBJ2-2	CSVLDTGELFF	TGCAGCGTTCTTGACACCGGGGAGCTGTTTTTT
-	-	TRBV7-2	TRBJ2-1	CASNFGLPQYNEQFF	TGTGCCAGCAACTTTGGGCTCCCGCAATACAATGAGCAGTTCTTC